This is a list of T cell receptor beta chains from one sample in a study of OX40 agonist ivuxolimab in advanced cancers. Sequenced by immunoSEQ multiplex PCR; TCRdb stores in-frame clones only, minus some. This sample has about 58,000 clones, with roughly nine tenths found just once. The specimen was CD4+ or CD8+ T cells sorted from blood, collected in a trial of the OX40 agonist ivuxolimab. These receptors were collected from an adult with an advanced solid tumor such as melanoma, head and neck, liver or kidney cancer. The CDR3 runs from the conserved cysteine through the conserved F or W. A D gene is named only where the DNA matches it firmly. Expanded clones get a size class; other rows say once, few or many, or leave the size out.

>TRBD1|TRBV30|TRBJ1-6|13|NA
CAFMRGRFSPLHF
TGTGCCTTCATGAGGGGGCGGTTTTCACCCCTCCACTTT
>NA|TRBV7-9|TRBJ2-7|12|few
CASSPGTGPGYF
TGTGCCAGCAGCCCAGGGACGGGCCCTGGATACTTC
>TRBD2|TRBV11-2|TRBJ2-7|15|NA
CASSPLAGGDYEQYF
TGTGCCAGCAGTCCTCTAGCGGGAGGTGACTACGAGCAGTACTTC
>NA|TRBV7-6|TRBJ2-1|13|once
CASSPASHNEQFF
TGTGCCAGCAGCCCAGCGAGCCACAATGAGCAGTTCTTC
>NA|TRBV14|TRBJ2-5|13|NA
CASSQYPRETQYF
TGTGCCAGCAGCCAATATCCCCGGGAGACCCAGTACTTC
>NA|TRBV28|TRBJ1-4|17|NA
CASSSLLGDMSIRKLFF
TGTGCCAGCAGTTCCCTACTGGGGGACATGTCGATAAGAAAACTGTTTTTT
>TRBD1|TRBV6-5|TRBJ2-7|14|NA
CASSRRTGGPEQYF
TGTGCCAGCAGCCGGAGGACAGGGGGCCCGGAGCAGTACTTC
>NA|TRBV4-3|TRBJ2-1|18|NA
CASSQYFLAPSSYNEQFF
TGCGCCAGCAGCCAATACTTCTTGGCGCCGAGCTCCTACAATGAGCAGTTCTTC
>NA|TRBV5-1|TRBJ1-2|15|NA
CASSFDILGGYGYTF
TGCGCCAGCAGCTTCGACATCCTCGGGGGCTATGGCTACACCTTC
>NA|TRBV19|TRBJ2-1|13|NA
CASSIVSSNEQFF
TGTGCCAGTAGTATAGTGTCCTCCAATGAGCAGTTCTTC
>TRBD1|TRBV7-9|TRBJ1-2|16|NA
CASSSGLQGDGYGYTF
TGTGCCAGCAGCTCCGGACTACAGGGGGATGGCTATGGCTACACCTTC
>NA|TRBV7-3|TRBJ1-1|14|NA
CASSLNGGNTEAFF
TGTGCCAGCAGCTTAAACGGCGGGAACACTGAAGCTTTCTTT
>TRBD2|TRBV7-3|TRBJ2-2|15|NA
CASSPTGGSGGELFF
TGTGCCAGCAGCCCCACGGGCGGGAGTGGCGGGGAGCTGTTTTTT
>NA|TRBV19|TRBJ1-5|12|NA
CASRTGGQPQHF
TGTGCCAGTAGAACTGGCGGTCAGCCCCAGCATTTT
>NA|TRBV9|TRBJ2-5|14|once
CASSAGASEETQYF
TGTGCCAGCAGCGCCGGGGCCTCGGAAGAGACCCAGTACTTC
>NA|TRBV7-9|TRBJ2-1|13|NA
CASSLGDYNEQFF
TGTGCCAGCAGCTTAGGAGATTACAATGAGCAGTTCTTC
>NA|TRBV7-9|TRBJ2-3|14|NA
CASSSLSAADTQYF
TGTGCCAGCAGCTCCCTCTCGGCGGCAGATACGCAGTATTTT
>NA|TRBV7-9|TRBJ2-3|12|NA
CASSPMMDTQYF
TGTGCCAGCAGCCCAATGATGGATACGCAGTATTTT
>NA|TRBV7-6|TRBJ1-1|13|NA
CASVRLGNTEAFF
TGTGCCAGCGTGCGGTTGGGGAACACTGAAGCTTTCTTT
>NA|TRBV14|TRBJ2-1|14|once
CASSQGAGQNEQFF
TGTGCCAGCAGCCAAGGAGCGGGTCAGAATGAGCAGTTCTTC
>NA|TRBV5-6|TRBJ1-4|16|NA
CASSSEGQTTNEKLFF
TGTGCCAGCAGCTCGGAGGGGCAGACAACTAATGAAAAACTGTTTTTT
>TRBD1|TRBV5-6|TRBJ2-2|18|NA
CASSGQGASGANTGELFF
TGTGCCAGCAGCGGACAGGGGGCTAGCGGGGCGAACACCGGGGAGCTGTTTTTT
>NA|TRBV7-9|TRBJ2-3|16|NA
CASSLALGGPTDTQYF
TGTGCCAGCAGCCTAGCCTTGGGGGGCCCAACAGATACGCAGTATTTT
>NA|TRBV30|TRBJ2-7|14|NA
CAWRGAQGLYEQYF
TGTGCCTGGAGGGGGGCACAGGGACTCTACGAGCAGTACTTC
>TRBD2|TRBV27|TRBJ2-7|18|NA
CASSLAPRTSGRDYEQYF
TGTGCCAGCAGTTTAGCCCCCCGGACTAGCGGGAGGGACTACGAGCAGTACTTC
>NA|TRBV5-4|TRBJ1-2|16|NA
CASSVRGDGLNYGYTF
TGTGCCAGCAGCGTCCGTGGGGACGGCTTGAACTATGGCTACACCTTC
>TRBD2|TRBV7-8|TRBJ2-7|16|medium-sized
CASSCLAGECSYEQYF
TGTGCCAGCAGCTGCCTAGCGGGAGAGTGTTCCTACGAGCAGTACTTC
>NA|TRBV20-1|TRBJ2-5|11|NA
CSARADWDQYF
TGCAGTGCTAGGGCGGATTGGGACCAGTACTTC
>TRBD1|TRBV7-9|TRBJ2-1|14|NA
CASSRRQGRDEQFF
TGTGCCAGCAGCCGGCGACAGGGGCGGGATGAGCAGTTCTTC
>NA|TRBV21-1|TRBJ2-1|16|once
CASSVRVPISYNEQFF
TGTGCCAGCAGCGTCCGGGTCCCGATCTCCTACAATGAGCAGTTCTTC
>NA|TRBV30|TRBJ1-1|12|NA
CAWSVTYTEAFF
TGTGCCTGGAGTGTGACTTACACTGAAGCTTTCTTT
>NA|TRBV18|TRBJ2-1|15|NA
CASSGAPRLDDEQFF
TGTGCCAGCTCTGGCGCACCGAGATTGGACGATGAGCAGTTCTTC
>TRBD2|TRBV7-3|TRBJ2-1|18|once
CASSSGLAGPTSYNEQFF
TGTGCCAGCAGCTCCGGACTAGCGGGGCCGACCTCCTACAATGAGCAGTTCTTC
>TRBD2|TRBV19|TRBJ2-1|16|NA
CASSMDPSGTYNEQFF
TGTGCCAGTAGTATGGACCCTAGCGGGACCTACAATGAGCAGTTCTTC
>NA|TRBV5-1|TRBJ2-2|12|NA
CASSSHTGELFF
TGCGCCAGCAGCTCTCACACCGGGGAGCTGTTTTTT
>NA|TRBV5-1|TRBJ1-5|13|NA
CASREGRGQPQHF
TGCGCCAGCAGGGAAGGGAGAGGCCAGCCCCAGCATTTT
>TRBD1|TRBV11-2|TRBJ2-3|17|NA
CASSLGWVTGGSDTQYF
TGTGCCAGCAGCTTAGGTTGGGTGACAGGGGGCTCAGATACGCAGTATTTT
>NA|TRBV6-5|TRBJ1-2|12|NA
CASSYGRIGYTF
TGTGCCAGCAGTTACGGAAGGATTGGCTACACCTTC
>NA|TRBV28|TRBJ2-7|13|NA
CASRIAETYEQYF
TGTGCCAGCCGTATCGCTGAGACCTACGAGCAGTACTTC
>NA|TRBV28|TRBJ2-1|17|NA
CASSLFGGEGSYNEQFF
TGTGCCAGCAGTTTATTTGGGGGCGAGGGCTCCTACAATGAGCAGTTCTTC
>NA|TRBV6-5|TRBJ2-2|12|NA
CATEDGPGELFF
TGTGCCACCGAAGATGGTCCCGGGGAGCTGTTTTTT
>TRBD2|TRBV27|TRBJ2-5|17|NA
CASSSQDGRAIGETQYF
TGTGCCAGCAGTTCGCAAGACGGGAGGGCCATAGGAGAGACCCAGTACTTC
>TRBD2|TRBV19|TRBJ2-1|15|NA
CASIDREGHYNEQFF
TGTGCCAGTATCGACCGGGAGGGCCACTACAATGAGCAGTTCTTC
>NA|TRBV13|TRBJ2-7|14|NA
CASSWTSFSYEQYF
TGTGCCAGCAGCTGGACAAGCTTCTCCTACGAGCAGTACTTC
>NA|TRBV5-8|TRBJ1-5|14|NA
CASSLGVRSQPQHF
TGTGCCAGCAGCTTGGGGGTGAGAAGTCAGCCCCAGCATTTT
>NA|TRBV14|TRBJ2-2|13|NA
CASGGTNTGELFF
TGTGCCAGCGGAGGAACGAACACCGGGGAGCTGTTTTTT